What follows are 32 T cell receptor beta chains derived from one specimen sequenced in a study of cytomegalovirus exposure and HLA in healthy donors. Primers: 60 Vbeta forward and 13 Jbeta reverse. TCRdb's table, derived via immunoSEQ multiplex PCR, lists solely in-frame clones and lacks some. The table shows 150,000 to 200,000 clones, with 65% to 85% occurring only once. Sample: PBMCs. The receptors come from a woman aged 45-60 years in good health and CMV-seropositive.

The chain joins TRBV7-3 to TRBJ1-2; 9 nucleotides line up with TRBD1. Trimming cost V 6 bases and J 7 bases; bases outside gene matches: 9. This CDR3 comprises 14 residues. Germline V gene sequence: CDR1 SGHTA, CDR2 FQGTGA. This CDR3 reads CASSFAPTGGGYTF. CDR3 nucleotide sequence: TGTGCCAGCAGTTTTGCCCCGACAGGGGGTGGCTACACCTTC.

The chain combines TRBV2 with TRBJ1-2; D gene unclear. This CDR3 contains 12 residues. Germline CDR1 is SNHLY and CDR2 is FYNNEI. The V end was cut by 5 bases, the J end by 3 bases, with 7 bases between. CDR3 DNA sequence: TGTGCCAGCAGTACAGAGCACTATGGCTACACCTTC. Amino acid sequence: CASSTEHYGYTF.

The chain carries TRBV6-5 and TRBJ2-3; 14 bases are a match to TRBD2. CDR1 is MNHEY and CDR2 is SVGAGI in the germline V gene. The CDR3 has 16 residues. The trim removed 0 bases at V and 6 bases at J, leaving 2 bases unmatched. The CDR3 coding sequence is TGTGCCAGCAGTTACTCGAGGACTAGCGGGGGGGATACGCAGTATTTT. Protein product: CASSYSRTSGGDTQYF.

About this clone itself: An end of the junction does not agree with germline; a read error may underlie this. J is TRBJ2-6 and V is TRBV5-1; TRBD2 matches at 7 bases. The germline gives CDR1 SGHRS, CDR2 YFSETQ. There are 19 residues in the CDR3. The DNA of the CDR3 is TGCGCCAGCAGCTTGGTAGGGGAGGGGAGAGTTTCTGGGGCCAACGGCCTGACTTTC. The encoded protein is CASSLVGEGRVSGANGLTF. Using reference TRBV5-1 and TRBJ2-6 for the parts outside the CDR3, the full variable domain is KAGVTQTPRYLIKTRGQQVTLSCSPISGHRSVSWYQQTPGQGLQFLFEYFSETQRNKGNFPGRFSGRQFSNSRSEMNVSTLELGDSALYLCASSLVGEGRVSGANGLTFGAGSRLTVL.

This clone was observed a few times. The rearrangement joins TRBV5-1 to TRBJ2-7, with TRBD2 identical over 12 bases. Germline V gives CDR1 SGHRS, CDR2 YFSETQ. With V trimmed by 6 bases and J by 4 bases, 11 bases remained unmatched. The length of the CDR3 is 16 residues. CDR3 bases: TGCGCCAGCATGGGGCGACTAGCGGGAGAGGATTACGAGCAGTACTTC. Its translation is CASMGRLAGEDYEQYF.

This clone was seen a handful of times. This chain joins TRBV29-1 and TRBJ1-2; 7 positions agree with TRBD1. The CDR3 covers 12 residues. Germline trimming cut 7 bases from V and 2 bases from J; bases unmatched to any gene: 4. Germline V CDR1 and CDR2: SQVTM, ANQGSEA. This CDR3 reads CSAVQGNYGYTF. The DNA of the CDR3 is TGCAGCGCTGTACAGGGGAACTATGGCTACACCTTC.

This CDR3 reads CAWSAGGPFEQYF. DNA for the CDR3: TGTGCCTGGAGCGCAGGGGGACCTTTCGAGCAGTACTTC. The chain uses TRBV30 and TRBJ2-7, with TRBD1 matching over 7 bases. Germline-derived CDR1 and CDR2 are GTSNPN and SVGIG (reference sequence). J was trimmed by 6 bases and V by 3 bases; bases with no gene match: 8. This CDR3 region has 13 residues.

The gene calls are TRBV9 and TRBJ2-7, with 11 nucleotides matching TRBD2. J was trimmed by 3 bases and V by 4 bases; bases with no gene match: 6. Germline V CDR1 and CDR2: SGDLS, YYNGEE. The CDR3 consists of 15 residues. The CDR3 loop reads CASSPTGTSGYEQYF. The CDR3 region has the DNA TGTGCCAGCAGCCCGACCGGGACTAGCGGCTACGAGCAGTACTTC.

The chain employs TRBV7-8 and TRBJ1-4; 7 bases are a match to TRBD1. Germline assignment: CDR1 SGHVS and CDR2 FQNEAQ. Germline trimming cut 5 bases from V and 8 bases from J; bases unmatched to any gene: 20. The CDR3 consists of 18 residues. CDR3 loop: CASSATGVTGAVREKLFF. The CDR3 DNA is TGTGCCAGCAGCGCCACCGGGGTAACAGGGGCTGTGAGGGAAAAACTGTTTTTT.

The gene calls are TRBV6-1 and TRBJ1-5; tentatively, D is TRBD1 (5 bases). The CDR3 has 13 residues. The V end was cut by 3 bases, the J end by 7 bases, with 10 bases between. Germline V gene lookup returns CDR1 MNHNS and CDR2 SASEGT. This CDR3 reads CASSESPGQPQHF. In DNA form, the CDR3 reads TGTGCCAGCAGTGAGTCTCCAGGGCAGCCCCAGCATTTT.

The CDR3: CASSPGGLGTEAFF. CDR3 DNA sequence: TGCGCCAGCAGCCCCGGCGGCTTGGGCACTGAAGCTTTCTTT. V is TRBV5-1 and J is TRBJ1-1, with unresolved D. This CDR3 has 14 residues. With 4 bases removed from V and 4 bases from J, the gap between germline ends came to 14 bases. Looked up from germline, CDR1 is SGHRS and CDR2 is YFSETQ. The whole variable domain, remainder taken from reference TRBV5-1 and TRBJ1-1, is KAGVTQTPRYLIKTRGQQVTLSCSPISGHRSVSWYQQTPGQGLQFLFEYFSETQRNKGNFPGRFSGRQFSNSRSEMNVSTLELGDSALYLCASSPGGLGTEAFFGQGTRLTVV.

In its sample, this clone was seen once. The chain couples TRBV7-3 to TRBJ2-5, with D possibly being TRBD1 (5 bases). Trimming stripped 3 bases from V and 0 bases from J, with 11 bases between. The CDR3 totals 15 residues. Germline CDR1 reads SGHTA; CDR2 reads FQGTGA. CDR3 DNA sequence: TGTGCCAGCAGCTTGGGGCAGGGCTACCAAGAGACCCAGTACTTC. Translation: CASSLGQGYQETQYF.

This clone turned up a few times. The chain employs TRBV6-5 and TRBJ1-3; weak D call: TRBD1 (5 bases). This CDR3 has 16 residues. Germline V gene sequence: CDR1 MNHEY, CDR2 SVGAGI. Trimming left V 0 bases short and J 2 bases short, with 11 bases between. The CDR3 reads CASSYSGGVAGNTIYF. The CDR3 DNA sequence: TGTGCCAGCAGTTACTCGGGGGGGGTAGCTGGAAACACCATATATTTT.

The rearrangement joins TRBV7-2 to TRBJ2-7; TRBD1 matches 8 bases. CDR1 and CDR2 from the germline V gene are SGHTA and FQGNSA. Germline trimming cut 10 bases from V and 4 bases from J; bases unmatched to any gene: 12. CDR3 length equals 14 residues. CDR3 nucleotide sequence: TGTGCCACTAAGCGGGCAGGGGGCGGTTACGAGCAGTACTTC. Its protein product is CATKRAGGGYEQYF.

The chain couples TRBV11-3 to TRBJ2-5, with D tentatively TRBD1 (6 bases). Germline loops: CDR1 SGHNT, CDR2 YENEEA. The ends were cut back, 1 base at V and 3 bases at J, with 12 bases in the middle. This CDR3 spans 15 amino acids. The CDR3 DNA is TGTGCCAGCAGCTTAGGCGGACAGTCGGAAGAGACCCAGTACTTC. The encoded protein is CASSLGGQSEETQYF.

This rearrangement joins TRBV6-1 to TRBJ2-5, with 7 bases aligning to TRBD1. The CDR3 runs to 13 residues. From germline, CDR1 is MNHNS and CDR2 SASEGT. Germline trimming cut 3 bases from V and 9 bases from J; bases unmatched to any gene: 7. The CDR3 DNA reads TGTGCCAGCAGTGAGAGACAGGGTAGATCCCAGTACTTC. Translating gives CASSERQGRSQYF.

Here the CDR3 DNA reads TGTGCCAGCAGTTCGGGACAGGCAACTAATGAAAAACTGTTTTTT. It codes for CASSSGQATNEKLFF. The chain recombines TRBV6-5 with TRBJ1-4; TRBD1 aligns across 8 bases. This CDR3 has 15 amino acids. J was trimmed by 0 bases and V by 4 bases; bases with no gene match: 1. Per the germline V gene, CDR1 is MNHEY and CDR2 is SVGAGI.

This chain joins TRBV11-1 and TRBJ2-1, with 10 bases that match TRBD1. The CDR3 has 18 amino acids. With 5 bases clipped from V and 1 base from J, the junction kept 11 bases outside the gene matches. Germline values: CDR1 SGHAT, CDR2 FQDESV (reference sequence). The CDR3 DNA sequence: TGTGCCAGCAGCACCGGGACAGGGGACCTTGGATCCTACAATGAGCAGTTCTTC. It specifies CASSTGTGDLGSYNEQFF.

J is TRBJ2-3 and V is TRBV5-1, with 10 nucleotides matching TRBD2. The V and J ends lost 3 bases and 4 bases, in that order; junction bases with no gene match: 5. Germline CDR1 SGHRS, CDR2 YFSETQ. CDR3 length: 15 amino acids. The DNA of the CDR3 is TGCGCCAGCAGCTCAGCGGGGGGGACGGCAGATACGCAGTATTTT. Translation: CASSSAGGTADTQYF.

J is TRBJ1-1 and V is TRBV18; D unresolved. Trimming removed 1 base from V and 1 base from J, with 10 bases in between. The CDR3 spans 15 residues. The V gene's germline CDR1 is KGHSH and CDR2 LQKENI. CDR3 loop: CASSPRRSGNTEAFF. The CDR3 coding sequence is TGTGCCAGCTCACCACGAAGGTCGGGGAACACTGAAGCTTTCTTT.

The chain employs TRBV4-3 and TRBJ2-1; D is unclear. The CDR3 has 15 amino acids. Germline V gene lookup returns CDR1 LGHNA and CDR2 YSLEER. Trimming pared 0 bases from V and 0 bases from J, leaving 6 bases between. CDR3 residues: CASSQDYSSYNEQFF. CDR3 DNA: TGCGCCAGCAGCCAAGACTATAGCTCCTACAATGAGCAGTTCTTC.

The chain has TRBV7-9 and TRBJ1-2; D might be TRBD1 (6 bases). Germline values: CDR1 SEHNR, CDR2 FQNEAQ (reference sequence). Trimming stripped 5 bases from V and 8 bases from J, with 24 bases between. This CDR3 has 16 amino acids. Here the CDR3 DNA reads TGTGCCAGCAGCCCCATTCGCCGAACAGGGCCGAGCGGCTACACCTTC. Translation gives CASSPIRRTGPSGYTF.

CDR3 sequence: CASSSGGTDTQYF. The CDR3 DNA is TGTGCCAGCAGTAGCGGGGGCACAGATACGCAGTATTTT. The chain joins TRBV6-5 to TRBJ2-3; 7 bases match TRBD2. This CDR3 is built from 13 residues. From germline, CDR1 is MNHEY and CDR2 SVGAGI. The junction had 0 bases not matched to a gene; V was cut back by 5 bases and J by 1 base.

The chain recombines TRBV5-1 with TRBJ2-1; 8 bases map to TRBD1. The ends lost 0 bases at V and 7 bases at J; junction bases unmatched: 6. Germline V lookup: CDR1 SGHRS, CDR2 YFSETQ. There are 15 residues in the CDR3. The CDR3 sequence is CASSLGTGSMNEQFF. The CDR3 DNA reads TGCGCCAGCAGCTTGGGGACAGGGAGTATGAATGAGCAGTTCTTC.

The chain links TRBV18 to TRBJ1-1; D uncertain. The germline V gene encodes CDR1 KGHSH and CDR2 LQKENI. The CDR3 is 13 residues long. Trimming shortened V by 3 bases and J by 1 base, and 6 bases separated the two germline ends. The CDR3 is CASSPLRNTEAFF. CDR3 DNA: TGTGCCAGCTCACCCCTGAGGAACACTGAAGCTTTCTTT.

The chain combines TRBV10-3 with TRBJ1-1; TRBD1 is a possible D gene (6 bases). Trimming cost V 6 bases and J 4 bases, with 15 bases left between them. CDR1 ENHRY and CDR2 SYGVKD come from the germline V gene. The CDR3 loop spans 14 amino acids. The CDR3 sequence is CAIRQGLFSTEAFF. CDR3 bases: TGTGCCATCAGGCAGGGGCTGTTTAGCACTGAAGCTTTCTTT.

The genes are TRBV5-1 and TRBJ2-6; D not resolved. The CDR3 loop spans 13 amino acids. Germline values: CDR1 SGHRS, CDR2 YFSETQ. Trimming stripped 5 bases from V and 0 bases from J, with 3 bases between. The CDR3 reads CASRSSGANVLTF. The CDR3 DNA is TGCGCCAGCAGGAGCTCTGGGGCCAACGTCCTGACTTTC.

This clone was picked up a small number of times. The rearrangement joins TRBV11-2 to TRBJ1-2, with D uncertain. The V end lost 4 bases, the J end lost 0 bases, and 6 bases lay between the germline ends. Looked up from germline, CDR1 is SGHAT and CDR2 is FQNNGV. The CDR3 length is 13 residues. The CDR3 bases are TGTGCCAGCAGCTCGAGTTCTAACTATGGCTACACCTTC. It yields the protein CASSSSSNYGYTF.

Only a few counts were recorded for this clone. This CDR3 is also generated by other DNA sequences in the sample. This chain links TRBV5-1 with TRBJ2-5; D unresolved. Trimming took 4 bases from V and 2 from J, leaving 3 bases between them. The CDR3 spans 11 residues. The germline gives CDR1 SGHRS, CDR2 YFSETQ. The CDR3 here is CASSLQETQYF. The CDR3, as DNA: TGCGCCAGCAGCCTACAAGAGACCCAGTACTTC.

This clone turned up a few times. This chain joins TRBV6-6 and TRBJ2-1; 16 positions agree with TRBD2. The germline CDR1 and CDR2 sequences are MNHNY and SVGAGI (reference sequence). The CDR3 covers 14 residues. V dropped 6 bases and J dropped 10; count of bases not matched to a gene: 3. As DNA, the CDR3 is TGTGCCAGCAGGGGGACTAGCGGGAGGGACGAGCAGTTCTTC. The encoded protein is CASRGTSGRDEQFF.

Comment on this clone: A read error may produce the germline difference seen at one junction end. V gene TRBV7-7 combines with J gene TRBJ1-1; no firm D call. The CDR3 is 13 residues long. CDR1 is SSHAT and CDR2 is FNYEAQ in the germline V gene (reference sequence). The CDR3: CASSLLMNTEAFF. The CDR3 DNA is TGTGCTAGCAGCCTTCTTATGAACACTGAAGCTTTCTTT.

This clone has more than one count but fewer than ten. The rearrangement joins TRBV6-6 to TRBJ1-4, with a possible D match to TRBD1 (6 bases). The germline gives CDR1 MNHNY, CDR2 SVGAGI (reference sequence). The V gene lost 10 bases and the J gene lost 8 bases, with 14 bases spanning the gap. The CDR3 loop spans 12 amino acids. CDR3 nucleotides: TGTGCCACCAAAACAGGGAACGAAAAACTGTTTTTT. It codes for CATKTGNEKLFF.